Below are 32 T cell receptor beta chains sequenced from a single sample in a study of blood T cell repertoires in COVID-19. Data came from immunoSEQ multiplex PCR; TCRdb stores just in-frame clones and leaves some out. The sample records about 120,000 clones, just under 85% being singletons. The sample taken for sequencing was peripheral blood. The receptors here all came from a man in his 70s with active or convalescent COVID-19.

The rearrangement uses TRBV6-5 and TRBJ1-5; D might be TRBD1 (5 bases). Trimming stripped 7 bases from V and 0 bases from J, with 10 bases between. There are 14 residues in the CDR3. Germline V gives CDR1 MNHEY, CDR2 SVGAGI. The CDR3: CASKQDYSNQPQHF. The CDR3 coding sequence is TGTGCCAGCAAACAGGACTATAGCAATCAGCCCCAGCATTTT.

This CDR3 is CASSLAPRGTYNEQFF. The CDR3 DNA reads TGTGCCAGCAGCTTGGCCCCCAGGGGTACCTACAATGAGCAGTTCTTC. This sequence joins TRBV5-6 and TRBJ2-1; D may be TRBD1 (6 bases). This CDR3 is 16 amino acids long. V lost 0 bases and J lost 2, with 12 bases in between. Per the germline V gene, CDR1 is SGHDT and CDR2 is YYEEEE.

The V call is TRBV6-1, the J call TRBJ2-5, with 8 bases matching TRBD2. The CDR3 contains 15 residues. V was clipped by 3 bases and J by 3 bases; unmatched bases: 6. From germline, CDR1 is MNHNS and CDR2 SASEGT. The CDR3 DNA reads TGTGCCAGCAGTGACCCCGGGGGGGGCGAAGAGACCCAGTACTTC. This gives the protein CASSDPGGGEETQYF.

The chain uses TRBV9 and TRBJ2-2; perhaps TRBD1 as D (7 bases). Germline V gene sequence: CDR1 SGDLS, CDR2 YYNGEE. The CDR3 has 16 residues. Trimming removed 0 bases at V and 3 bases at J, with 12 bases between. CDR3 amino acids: CASSVEAGGYTGELFF. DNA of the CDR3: TGTGCCAGCAGCGTAGAAGCAGGGGGGTACACCGGGGAGCTGTTTTTT.

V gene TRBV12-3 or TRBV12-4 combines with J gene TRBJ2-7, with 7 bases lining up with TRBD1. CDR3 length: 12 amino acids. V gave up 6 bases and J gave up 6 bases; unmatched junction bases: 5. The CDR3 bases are TGTGCCAGCAGGAGACAGGGCTTCGAGCAGTACTTC. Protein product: CASRRQGFEQYF.

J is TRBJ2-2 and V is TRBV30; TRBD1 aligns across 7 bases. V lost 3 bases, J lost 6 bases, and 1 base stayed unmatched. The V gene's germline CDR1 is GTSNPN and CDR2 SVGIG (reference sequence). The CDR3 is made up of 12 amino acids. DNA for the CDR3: TGTGCCTGGAGGGGACAGCCCGGGGAGCTGTTTTTT. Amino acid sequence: CAWRGQPGELFF.

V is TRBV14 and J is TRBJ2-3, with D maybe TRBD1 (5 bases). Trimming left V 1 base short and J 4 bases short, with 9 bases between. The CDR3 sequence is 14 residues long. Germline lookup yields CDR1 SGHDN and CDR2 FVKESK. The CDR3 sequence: CASSQVGAADTQYF. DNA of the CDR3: TGTGCCAGCAGCCAAGTTGGGGCTGCAGATACGCAGTATTTT.

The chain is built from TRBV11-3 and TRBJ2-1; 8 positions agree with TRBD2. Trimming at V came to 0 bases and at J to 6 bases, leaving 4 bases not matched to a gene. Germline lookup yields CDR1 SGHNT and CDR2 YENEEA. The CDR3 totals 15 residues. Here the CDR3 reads CASSLDGRALNEQFF. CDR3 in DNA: TGTGCCAGCAGCTTAGACGGGAGGGCTCTCAATGAGCAGTTCTTC.

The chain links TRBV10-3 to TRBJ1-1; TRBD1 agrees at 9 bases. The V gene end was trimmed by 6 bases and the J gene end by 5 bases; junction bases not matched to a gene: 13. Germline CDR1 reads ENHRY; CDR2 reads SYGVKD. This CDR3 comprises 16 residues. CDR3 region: CAISTGGRLIGTEAFF. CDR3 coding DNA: TGTGCCATCAGCACAGGGGGCAGATTGATTGGGACTGAAGCTTTCTTT.

CDR3 coding DNA: TGTGCCTGGAGTGCTGACAGGGGAGCTTTCTTT. This gives the protein CAWSADRGAFF. The rearrangement links TRBV30 to TRBJ1-1; 8 bases align to TRBD1. V trimming: 1 base; J trimming: 10 bases; junction bases outside the gene matches: 2. The CDR3 runs to 11 residues. Germline loops: CDR1 GTSNPN, CDR2 SVGIG (reference sequence).

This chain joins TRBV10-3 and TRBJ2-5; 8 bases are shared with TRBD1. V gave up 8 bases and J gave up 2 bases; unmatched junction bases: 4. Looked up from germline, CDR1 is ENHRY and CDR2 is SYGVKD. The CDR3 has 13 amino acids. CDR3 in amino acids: CAIQGQGQETQYF. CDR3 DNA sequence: TGTGCCATCCAAGGACAGGGACAAGAGACCCAGTACTTC.

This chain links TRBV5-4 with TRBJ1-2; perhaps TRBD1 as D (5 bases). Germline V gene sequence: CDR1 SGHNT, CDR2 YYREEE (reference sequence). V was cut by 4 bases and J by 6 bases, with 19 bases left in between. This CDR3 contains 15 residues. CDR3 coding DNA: TGTGCCAGCAGCCCAAGGACGGGCAGGGTAGATGGCTACACCTTC. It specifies CASSPRTGRVDGYTF.

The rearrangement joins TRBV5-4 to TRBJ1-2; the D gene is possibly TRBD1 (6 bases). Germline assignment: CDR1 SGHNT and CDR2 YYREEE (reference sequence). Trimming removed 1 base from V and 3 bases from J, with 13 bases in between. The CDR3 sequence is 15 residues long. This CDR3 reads CASSLRAGGDYGYTF. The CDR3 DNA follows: TGTGCCAGCAGCTTGAGGGCGGGGGGCGACTATGGCTACACCTTC.

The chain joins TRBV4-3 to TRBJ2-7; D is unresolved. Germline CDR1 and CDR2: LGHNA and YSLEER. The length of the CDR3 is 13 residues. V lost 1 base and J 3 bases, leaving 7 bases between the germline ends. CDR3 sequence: CASSQAVFYEQYF. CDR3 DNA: TGCGCCAGCAGCCAAGCAGTTTTCTACGAGCAGTACTTC.

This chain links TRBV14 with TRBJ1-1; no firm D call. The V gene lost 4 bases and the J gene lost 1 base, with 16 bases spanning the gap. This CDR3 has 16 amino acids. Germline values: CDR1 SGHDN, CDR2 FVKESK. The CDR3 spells CASSRLTGFGNTEAFF. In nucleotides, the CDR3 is TGTGCCAGCAGCCGCTTGACTGGGTTCGGGAACACTGAAGCTTTCTTT.

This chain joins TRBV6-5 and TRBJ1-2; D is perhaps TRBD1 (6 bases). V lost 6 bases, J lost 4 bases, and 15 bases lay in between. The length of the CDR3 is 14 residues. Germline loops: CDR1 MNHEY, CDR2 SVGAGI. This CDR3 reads CASRPPGGGYGYTF. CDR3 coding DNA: TGTGCCAGCAGGCCTCCGGGGGGCGGCTATGGCTACACCTTC.

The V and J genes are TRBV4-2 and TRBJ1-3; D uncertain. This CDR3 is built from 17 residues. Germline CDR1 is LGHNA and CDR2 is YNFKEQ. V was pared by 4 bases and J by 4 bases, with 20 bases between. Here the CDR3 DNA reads TGTGCCAGCAGCCCGAGGGTACATCAATCAGCAGGAAACACCATATATTTT. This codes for CASSPRVHQSAGNTIYF.

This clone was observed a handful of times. CDR3 loop: CATSPGGSAYEQYF. DNA of the CDR3: TGTGCCACCAGTCCAGGCGGGAGCGCCTACGAGCAGTACTTC. V gene TRBV24-1 combines with J gene TRBJ2-7; 7 bases fit TRBD2. Germline-derived CDR1 and CDR2 are KGHDR and SFDVKD. With V trimmed by 6 bases and J by 2 bases, 6 bases remained unmatched. CDR3 size: 14 residues.

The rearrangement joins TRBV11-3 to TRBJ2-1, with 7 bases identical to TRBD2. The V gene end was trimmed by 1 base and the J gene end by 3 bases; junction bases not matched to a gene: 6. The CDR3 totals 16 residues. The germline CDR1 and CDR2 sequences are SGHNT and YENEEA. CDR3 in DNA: TGTGCCAGCAGCTTAGTTTTACTAGCGAGCTACAATGAGCAGTTCTTC. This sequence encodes CASSLVLLASYNEQFF.

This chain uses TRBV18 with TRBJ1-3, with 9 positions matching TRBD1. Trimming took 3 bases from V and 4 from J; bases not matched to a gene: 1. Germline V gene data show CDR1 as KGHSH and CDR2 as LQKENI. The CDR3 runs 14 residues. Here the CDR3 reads CASSPGTGGNTIYF. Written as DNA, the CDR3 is TGTGCCAGCTCACCCGGGACAGGGGGAAACACCATATATTTT.

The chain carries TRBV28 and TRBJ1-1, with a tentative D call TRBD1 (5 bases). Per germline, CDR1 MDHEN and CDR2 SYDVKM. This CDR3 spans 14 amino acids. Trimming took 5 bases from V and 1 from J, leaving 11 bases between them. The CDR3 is CASSVFQGNTEAFF. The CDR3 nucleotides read TGTGCCAGCAGTGTATTTCAGGGGAACACTGAAGCTTTCTTT.

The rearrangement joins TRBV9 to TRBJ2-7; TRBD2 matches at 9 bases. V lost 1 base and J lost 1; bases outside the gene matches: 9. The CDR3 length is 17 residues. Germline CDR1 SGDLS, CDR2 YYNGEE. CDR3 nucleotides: TGTGCCAGCAGCGTATCCCCTCTAGCGGGACCTTCCTACGAGCAGTACTTC. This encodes CASSVSPLAGPSYEQYF.

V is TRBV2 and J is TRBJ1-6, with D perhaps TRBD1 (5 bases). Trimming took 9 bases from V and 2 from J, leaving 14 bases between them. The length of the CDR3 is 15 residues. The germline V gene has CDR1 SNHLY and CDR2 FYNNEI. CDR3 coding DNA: TGTGCCAGACGGTTGGGGGAGGCCTATAATTCACCCCTCCACTTT. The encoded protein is CARRLGEAYNSPLHF.

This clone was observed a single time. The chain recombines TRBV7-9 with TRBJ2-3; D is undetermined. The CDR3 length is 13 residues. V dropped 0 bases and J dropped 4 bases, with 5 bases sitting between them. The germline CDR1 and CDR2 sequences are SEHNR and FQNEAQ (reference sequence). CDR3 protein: CASSLAGPDTQYF. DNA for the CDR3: TGTGCCAGCAGCTTAGCCGGTCCAGATACGCAGTATTTT. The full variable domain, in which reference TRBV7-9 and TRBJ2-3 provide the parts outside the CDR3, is DTGVSQNPRHKITKRGQNVTFRCDPISEHNRLYWYRQTLGQGPEFLTYFQNEAQLEKSRLLSDRFSAERPKGSFSTLEIQRTEQGDSAMYLCASSLAGPDTQYFGPGTRLTVL.

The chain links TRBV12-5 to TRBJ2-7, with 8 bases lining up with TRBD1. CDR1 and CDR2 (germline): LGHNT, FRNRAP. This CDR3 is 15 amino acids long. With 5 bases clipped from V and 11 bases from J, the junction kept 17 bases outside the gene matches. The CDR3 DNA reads TGTGCTAGTGGTAACCACGCTGGGACAGGCCTTCCTGAGTACTTC. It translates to CASGNHAGTGLPEYF. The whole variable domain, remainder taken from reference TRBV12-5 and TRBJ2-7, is DARVTQTPRHKVTEMGQEVTMRCQPILGHNTVFWYRQTMMQGLELLAYFRNRAPLDDSGMPKDRFSAEMPDATLATLKIQPSEPRDSAVYFCASGNHAGTGLPEYFGPGTRLTVT.

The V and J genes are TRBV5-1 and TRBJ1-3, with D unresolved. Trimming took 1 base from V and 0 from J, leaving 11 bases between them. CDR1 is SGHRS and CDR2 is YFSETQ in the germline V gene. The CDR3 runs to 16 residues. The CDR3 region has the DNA TGCGCCAGCAGCTTGAGGTCAGCGAGCTCTGGAAACACCATATATTTT. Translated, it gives CASSLRSASSGNTIYF.

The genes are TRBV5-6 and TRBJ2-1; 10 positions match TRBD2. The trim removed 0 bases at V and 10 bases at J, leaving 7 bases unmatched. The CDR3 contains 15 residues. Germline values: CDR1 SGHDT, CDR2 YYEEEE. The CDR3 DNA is TGTGCCAGCAGCTTGGCCGGTACTAGCGGGAAAGAGCAGTTCTTC. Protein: CASSLAGTSGKEQFF.

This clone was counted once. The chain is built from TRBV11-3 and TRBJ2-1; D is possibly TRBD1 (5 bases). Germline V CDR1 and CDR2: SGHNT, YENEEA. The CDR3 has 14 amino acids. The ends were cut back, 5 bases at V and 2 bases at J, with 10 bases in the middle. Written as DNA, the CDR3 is TGTGCCAGCAGCCCCCAGGGAACCTACAATGAGCAGTTCTTC. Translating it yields CASSPQGTYNEQFF.

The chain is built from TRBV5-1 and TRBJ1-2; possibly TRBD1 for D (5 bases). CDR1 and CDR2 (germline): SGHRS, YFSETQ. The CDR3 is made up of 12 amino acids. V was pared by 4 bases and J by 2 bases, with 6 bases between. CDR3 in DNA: TGCGCCAGCAGCGCAGGGAACTATGGCTACACCTTC. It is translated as CASSAGNYGYTF.

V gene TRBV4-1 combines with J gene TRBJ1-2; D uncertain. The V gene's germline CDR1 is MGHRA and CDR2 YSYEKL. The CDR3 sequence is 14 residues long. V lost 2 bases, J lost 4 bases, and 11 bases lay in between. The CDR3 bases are TGCGCCAGCAGCCAATCCGGTGCGGTCTATGGCTACACCTTC. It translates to CASSQSGAVYGYTF.

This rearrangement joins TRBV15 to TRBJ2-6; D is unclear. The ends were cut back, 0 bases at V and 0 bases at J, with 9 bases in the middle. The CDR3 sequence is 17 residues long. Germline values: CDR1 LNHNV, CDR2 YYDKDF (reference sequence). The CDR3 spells CATSRDQMSSGANVLTF. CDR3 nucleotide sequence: TGTGCCACCAGCAGAGATCAAATGAGCTCTGGGGCCAACGTCCTGACTTTC.

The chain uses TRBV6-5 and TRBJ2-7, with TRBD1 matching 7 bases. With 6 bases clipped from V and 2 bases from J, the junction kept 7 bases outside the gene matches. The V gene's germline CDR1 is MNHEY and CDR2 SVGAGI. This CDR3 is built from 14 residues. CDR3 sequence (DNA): TGTGCCAGCAGATGGGACAGATCGACCTACGAGCAGTACTTC. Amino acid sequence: CASRWDRSTYEQYF.